The 19 T cell receptor beta chains below come from one sample, sequenced in a study of blood T cells in healthy people across ages. Through a sample-barcoded 5' primer and a J-beta primer mix, a second PCR was run for 7 to 11 cycles. TCRdb called the 5' RACE reads again in MiXCR, with one record for every CDR3 protein. The sample contains about 830,000 distinct CDR3 sequences, 58% of which appear only once. Input material: blood. The receptors were gathered from a man aged 30-40 years in good health.

The chain combines TRBV20-1 with TRBJ2-6; 12 nucleotides align to TRBD1. Germline CDR1 is DFQATT and CDR2 is SNEGSKA (reference sequence). J lost 0 bases, V lost 6 bases, and 15 bases had no gene match. CDR3 length: 20 residues. The CDR3 loop reads CSAPGGTGGVNPSGANVLTF. The DNA of the CDR3 is TGCAGTGCCCCGGGAGGGACAGGGGGCGTTAACCCCTCTGGGGCCAACGTCCTGACTTTC.

The rearrangement links TRBV5-1 to TRBJ1-2; 7 bases fit TRBD1. V was clipped by 0 bases and J by 7 bases; unmatched bases: 6. CDR3 length equals 14 residues. Germline V CDR1 and CDR2: SGHRS, YFSETQ. The CDR3 DNA is TGCGCCAGCAGCTTGGGAGGGGGCGCAGGTGGCTACACCTTC. This gives the protein CASSLGGGAGGYTF.

The chain has TRBV20-1 and TRBJ2-7, with D unresolved. Germline assignment: CDR1 DFQATT and CDR2 SNEGSKA (reference sequence). The CDR3 is 15 residues long. V lost 4 bases and J 0 bases, leaving 16 bases between the germline ends. The CDR3 loop reads CSANPPGSSSYEQYF. CDR3 coding DNA: TGCAGTGCTAACCCGCCAGGATCGAGCTCCTACGAGCAGTACTTC.

Ten or more counts support this clonotype. V is TRBV7-2 and J is TRBJ2-1; D call uncertain. Germline assignment: CDR1 SGHTA and CDR2 FQGNSA. V lost 4 bases and J 6 bases, leaving 10 bases between the germline ends. CDR3 length: 13 amino acids. The CDR3 DNA is TGTGCCAGCAGCTCATACGTGATCAATGAGCAGTTCTTC. Its translation is CASSSYVINEQFF.

The V and J genes are TRBV20-1 and TRBJ2-7; 7 bases map to TRBD2. The closer fit of TRBJ2-5 to the DNA end suggests the J call may be wrong. CDR3 length: 13 amino acids. The V gene's germline CDR1 is DFQATT and CDR2 SNEGSKA (reference sequence). The CDR3 nucleotides are TGCAGTGCCCCGAAAGGGACTACGGCGACCCAGTACTTC. Amino acid sequence: CSAPKGTTATQYF.

The chain has TRBV6-1 and TRBJ1-5, with 8 nucleotides matching TRBD1. CDR3 length: 16 amino acids. Unmatched junction bases numbered 12, after V lost 2 bases and J lost 9 bases. Germline V gives CDR1 MNHNS, CDR2 SASEGT. The CDR3 is CASSEWVGQEKVPQHF. CDR3 DNA sequence: TGTGCCAGCAGTGAATGGGTGGGACAGGAAAAAGTGCCCCAGCATTTT.

This clonotype was detected once. This sequence joins TRBV21-1 and TRBJ2-6; TRBD1 is taken as the D call from the table, unchecked against the DNA. TRBV21-1 is reported as a pseudogene. The CDR3 is made up of 18 amino acids. CDR3 residues: CASRSSGQGDFGANVRTF. Here the CDR3 DNA reads TGTGCCAGCCGCTCATCGGGACAGGGGGACTTTGGGGCCAACGTCCGGACTTTC.

A note on this clonotype: At one end the junction does not follow the germline gene, possibly because of a read error. The rearrangement joins TRBV4-3 to TRBJ2-7; 10 bases line up with TRBD2. This CDR3 is 15 amino acids long. Germline CDR1 and CDR2: LGHNA and YSLEER. The CDR3 region has the DNA TGCGCCAGCAGCCAAGATCCTAGCGGGGGATACGGGCAGTACTTC. This sequence encodes CASSQDPSGGYGQYF.

This clonotype has just a few counts. The J gene is TRBJ2-7, the V gene TRBV7-2; 8 positions match TRBD2. Trimming took 5 bases from V and 12 from J; bases not matched to a gene: 12. From germline, CDR1 is SGHTA and CDR2 FQGNSA. There are 13 residues in the CDR3. The CDR3 region has the DNA TGTGCCAGCAGCCCCCCGGGGGGGCTCTGGTCGTACTTC. Protein sequence: CASSPPGGLWSYF.

The chain combines TRBV5-6 with TRBJ1-4, with TRBD1 matching over 7 bases. Unmatched junction bases numbered 6, after V lost 4 bases and J lost 3 bases. Germline V lookup: CDR1 SGHDT, CDR2 YYEEEE. The CDR3 contains 15 residues. The DNA for the CDR3 is TGTGCCAGCAGCCCAGGGGGAAGGGCTAATGAAAAACTGTTTTTT. This gives the protein CASSPGGRANEKLFF.

To note about this clonotype: One junction end does not reproduce the germline sequence, and a read error may be involved. The chain combines TRBV10-3 with TRBJ1-5, with D perhaps matching TRBD1 (6 bases). The germline CDR1 and CDR2 sequences are ENHRY and SYGVKD. This CDR3 comprises 15 residues. The CDR3 nucleotides read TGTGCCAACAGTGAATCAACAGGGCTCTTTCAGCCCCAGCATTTT. Amino acid sequence: CANSESTGLFQPQHF.

The rearrangement links TRBV20-1 to TRBJ2-5; D unclear. Per the germline V gene, CDR1 is DFQATT and CDR2 is SNEGSKA (reference sequence). The CDR3 totals 12 residues. Deletions cut 7 bases from V and 0 bases from J, with 9 bases between. The CDR3: CSVAQNQETQYF. CDR3 bases: TGCAGTGTTGCCCAGAACCAAGAGACCCAGTACTTC.

This clonotype was recorded only once. The V and J genes are TRBV12-3 or TRBV12-4 and TRBJ2-7; 7 bases map to TRBD1. The J call is doubtful: the DNA matches TRBJ2-5 better. This CDR3 has 13 amino acids. The CDR3 loop is CASYRGFRETQYF. For the CDR3, the DNA is TGTGCCAGCTACAGGGGATTCCGAGAGACCCAGTACTTC.

The chain couples TRBV4-2 to TRBJ1-2, with 12 nucleotides matching TRBD1. Germline values: CDR1 LGHNA, CDR2 YNFKEQ. With 0 bases clipped from V and 8 bases from J, the junction kept 19 bases outside the gene matches. CDR3 length equals 20 residues. CDR3 coding DNA: TGTGCCAGCAGCCAAGATCAATCGTCTCGCCCGGGACAGGGGGCTTTAGGCTACACCTTC. Encoded protein: CASSQDQSSRPGQGALGYTF.

This chain uses TRBV3-1 with TRBJ2-7; TRBD2 matches 11 bases. CDR1 and CDR2 (germline): LGHDT, YNNKEL (reference sequence). V was clipped by 4 bases and J by 0 bases; unmatched bases: 5. CDR3 length equals 16 residues. The chain's CDR3 is CASSPQGLAASYEQYF. DNA for the CDR3: TGTGCCAGCAGCCCGCAGGGACTAGCGGCCTCCTACGAGCAGTACTTC.

The chain employs TRBV18 and TRBJ2-3, with unresolved D. Trimming cost V 1 base and J 6 bases, with 8 bases left between them. This CDR3 is built from 13 residues. Germline assignment: CDR1 KGHSH and CDR2 LQKENI. The CDR3 DNA reads TGTGCCAGCTCACCACTACATCTGGATACGCAGTATTTT. Its protein product is CASSPLHLDTQYF.

This chain connects TRBV7-2 to TRBJ2-6; no clear D gene. The CDR3 runs 15 residues. Trimming left V 8 bases short and J 0 bases short, with 11 bases between. Germline CDR1 is SGHTA and CDR2 is FQGNSA. CDR3 DNA: TGTGCCAGCGAACCGGGCTACTCTGGGGCCAACGTCCTGACTTTC. Translating it yields CASEPGYSGANVLTF.

The J gene is TRBJ2-4, the V gene TRBV20-1; D might be TRBD2 (5 bases). Trimming left V 0 bases short and J 3 bases short, with 9 bases between. Per the germline V gene, CDR1 is DFQATT and CDR2 is SNEGSKA (reference sequence). The CDR3 has 14 residues. The CDR3 DNA sequence: TGCAGTGCTAGAGATGGCGAGGGCAAAAACATTCAGTACTTC. It translates to CSARDGEGKNIQYF.

V and J are TRBV5-1 and TRBJ2-2; 8 bases line up with TRBD1. The CDR3 loop spans 16 amino acids. With V trimmed by 4 bases and J by 2 bases, 7 bases remained unmatched. The germline CDR1 and CDR2 sequences are SGHRS and YFSETQ. CDR3 in amino acids: CASSPGDRHNTGELFF. DNA of the CDR3: TGCGCCAGCAGCCCGGGGGACAGGCATAACACCGGGGAGCTGTTTTTT.